Many counts were recorded for the clone carrying this T cell receptor (beta chain). Its antigen remains unknown. The sample belongs to a study of shared clonotypes between healthy human individuals. Study observations and caveats: Relative to memory subsets, naive subsets generally showed larger estimated richness.

The V end lost 1 base, the J end lost 0 bases, and 13 bases lay between the germline ends. CDR1 is LNHNV, CDR2 YYDKDF, per germline (reference sequence). The CDR3 has 16 amino acids. It was 200 ng DNA, about 30,000 T cell genomes, that sorted-subset replicate PCRs used. TCRdb's copy holds only in-frame clones and misses some; the assay was immunoSEQ multiplex PCR. The profile covers millions of clones, with 90% to 95% appearing a single time and 0.13% taken by the ten largest. V and J are TRBV15 and TRBJ2-7; D is possibly TRBD2 (6 bases). The sample taken for sequencing was naive CD4+ T cells sorted from blood. Subset described: CD45RA+ positively selected. The sequence derives from a man younger than 35 in good health. In nucleotides, the CDR3 is TGTGCCACCAGCAGAGGTCTAGCGCCGAGCTCCTACGAGCAGTACTTC. Its translation: CATSRGLAPSSYEQYF.